The rows below give T cell receptor beta chains drawn from one sample of a study of T cells after yellow fever vaccination. TCRdb recomputed calls from the 5' RACE reads with MiXCR, one row per CDR3 protein. The profile shows 550,000 or so distinct CDR3 sequences, roughly a fifth of them singletons. Sequences were derived from PBMCs, sampled 15 days after the yellow fever booster vaccination. All receptors come from a man aged 25 to 40 who received the YFV17D yellow fever vaccine. The CDR3 runs from the conserved cysteine through the conserved F or W. The D gene is left open where the match is weak. Expanded clones get a size class; other rows say once, few or many, or leave the size out.

clone_size | d_call | j_call | v_call | cdr3_nt | cdr3_aa
- | - | TRBJ2-1 | TRBV12-3/TRBV12-4 | TGTGCCAGCAGAGCCCAGGCCATTGAGCAGTTCTTC | CASRAQAIEQFF
few | - | TRBJ2-3 | TRBV20-1 | TGCAGTTTCGAGAGCGGGCCGAAAAGCACAGATACGCAGTATTTT | CSFESGPKSTDTQYF
- | - | TRBJ2-1 | TRBV7-2 | TGTGCCAGCAGCCTCCCACGGTTTGAGCAGTTCTTC | CASSLPRFEQFF
many | - | TRBJ2-3 | TRBV18 | TGTGCCAGCTCTCGGACAATCGGAGGCACAGATACGCAGTATTTT | CASSRTIGGTDTQYF
few | - | TRBJ2-5 | TRBV20-1 | TGCAGTGCTAGAGCCCTCAAGGAGGGGCGAGAGACCCAGTACTTC | CSARALKEGRETQYF
- | - | TRBJ2-1 | TRBV18 | TGTGCCAGCTCACCACCTAGCAATGAGCAGTTCTTC | CASSPPSNEQFF
few | - | TRBJ2-2 | TRBV14 | TGTGCCAGCAGCCAGGGGGACGGCACCGGGGAGCTGTTTTTT | CASSQGDGTGELFF
few | - | TRBJ2-2 | TRBV5-1 | TGCGCCAGCAGCGCAGGGGTGGTCGCGAACACCGGGGAGCTGTTTTTT | CASSAGVVANTGELFF
- | - | TRBJ2-7 | TRBV10-3 | TGTGCCATCAGTGAGTCAGGGCAGGGGAAGCTTCGGCAGTACTTC | CAISESGQGKLRQYF
- | - | TRBJ2-7 | TRBV7-9 | TGTGCCAGCAGCTTAATCGGGGGAGAGCAGTACTTC | CASSLIGGEQYF
- | - | TRBJ2-3 | TRBV11-2 | TGTGCCAGCAGCTTAGATAATTTTATATCGGGGAGACTCACAGATACGCAGTATTTT | CASSLDNFISGRLTDTQYF
few | TRBD1 | TRBJ1-2 | TRBV6-5 | TGTGCCAGCAGTTACACGGGACAGGGGGCCGGAGGCTACACCTTC | CASSYTGQGAGGYTF
few | - | TRBJ2-2 | TRBV27 | TGTGCCAGCAGGCGGGAAGTCGCCGGGGAGCTGTTTTTT | CASRREVAGELFF
few | TRBD1 | TRBJ2-1 | TRBV5-1 | TGCGCCAGCAGCTTGGCGAGACCCGGGACAGGGGGCGATGAGCAGTTCTTC | CASSLARPGTGGDEQFF
few | - | TRBJ2-4 | TRBV7-3 | TGTGCCAGCAGCAAGACCGACGGTGGGGGAAACATTCAGTACTTC | CASSKTDGGGNIQYF
- | - | TRBJ2-1 | TRBV4-1 | TGCGCCAGCAGCCGACAGGGAGGATCCTACAATGAGCAGTTCTTC | CASSRQGGSYNEQFF
- | - | TRBJ2-6 | TRBV18 | TGTGCCAGCTCACCAATGGGAACTGGGGCCAACGTCCTGACTTTC | CASSPMGTGANVLTF
- | - | TRBJ2-4 | TRBV7-2 | TGTGCCAGCAGTTCCGATTGGACAGCTGTTCAGTACTTC | CASSSDWTAVQYF
few | - | TRBJ2-3 | TRBV2 | TGTGCCAGCGAACGTAGTCGAAGAGGGTCAGATACGCAGTATTTT | CASERSRRGSDTQYF
few | TRBD2 | TRBJ2-2 | TRBV6-1 | TGTGCCACCCTTTATAGCGGGTCGAACACCGGGGAGCTGTTTTTT | CATLYSGSNTGELFF
- | - | TRBJ1-6 | TRBV12-3/TRBV12-4 | TGTGCCAGCAGTTTCGGCGGAAGTCCACCCCTCCACTTT | CASSFGGSPPLHF
few | - | TRBJ2-2 | TRBV7-3 | TGTGCCAGCAGCTTAAGAACAGGGAGGAACACCGGGGAGCTGTTTTTT | CASSLRTGRNTGELFF
few | TRBD2 | TRBJ2-7 | TRBV29-1 | TGCAGCGTGGGGGGGAGTACCTACGAGCAGTACTTC | CSVGGSTYEQYF
- | - | TRBJ2-7 | TRBV4-3 | TGCGCCAGCAGCCAAGTTGAGGGGAGCTCCTACGAGCAGTACTTC | CASSQVEGSSYEQYF
few | TRBD1 | TRBJ2-1 | TRBV5-1 | TGCGCCAGCAGCTTGATCTCAGGGGGAAATGAGCAGTTCTTC | CASSLISGGNEQFF
- | TRBD1 | TRBJ2-2 | TRBV4-2 | TGTGCCAGCAGCCCCAGGGGGACAGGGGCGGCCACCGGGGAGCTGTTTTTT | CASSPRGTGAATGELFF
- | - | TRBJ1-6 | TRBV6-5 | TGTGCCAGCAGTTACTCGGGGGGAGGTGGTTCACCCCTCCACTTT | CASSYSGGGGSPLHF
- | - | TRBJ1-4 | TRBV12-3/TRBV12-4 | TGTGCCAGCAGACTCTCGCCGGGTGAAAAACTGTTTTTT | CASRLSPGEKLFF
many | - | TRBJ2-7 | TRBV20-1 | TGCAGTGTTAGGAAGGCTTCCTACGAGCAGTACTTC | CSVRKASYEQYF
- | - | TRBJ2-7 | TRBV12-3/TRBV12-4 | TGTGCCAGCAGTTTGCGTCTCAGCTCCTACGAGCAGTACTTC | CASSLRLSSYEQYF